This TCR beta chain was sequenced for a study of blood T cell repertoires in COVID-19. The overall study: From the United States, Italy and Spain came samples of acute and convalescent COVID-19. In each case, the material was cDNA or gDNA derived from T cells, B-cell-depleted T cells, or PBMCs.

As originally analysed: Amplification with reference gene primers provided the estimates of nucleated cell counts. Profiling relied on immunoSEQ multiplex PCR, and the TCRdb table lists in-frame clones only, not all of them. From that table come the V and J calls and clone size; the DNA was used to work out D and trimming. The repertoire holds around 320,000 clones, with approximately 88% as singletons. The germline CDR1 and CDR2 sequences are KGHDR and SFDVKD. This CDR3 region has 16 residues. Trimming shortened V by 5 bases and J by 6 bases, and 19 bases separated the two germline ends. The sample was peripheral blood. The chain recombines TRBV24-1 with TRBJ2-1; a weak D match, TRBD2 (6 bases). This clonotype originated in a woman aged 30 to 39 who had recovered from COVID-19. The CDR3 is CATSALGDSASNEQFF. The CDR3, as DNA: TGTGCCACCAGTGCCCTCGGGGACTCCGCGTCCAATGAGCAGTTCTTC.